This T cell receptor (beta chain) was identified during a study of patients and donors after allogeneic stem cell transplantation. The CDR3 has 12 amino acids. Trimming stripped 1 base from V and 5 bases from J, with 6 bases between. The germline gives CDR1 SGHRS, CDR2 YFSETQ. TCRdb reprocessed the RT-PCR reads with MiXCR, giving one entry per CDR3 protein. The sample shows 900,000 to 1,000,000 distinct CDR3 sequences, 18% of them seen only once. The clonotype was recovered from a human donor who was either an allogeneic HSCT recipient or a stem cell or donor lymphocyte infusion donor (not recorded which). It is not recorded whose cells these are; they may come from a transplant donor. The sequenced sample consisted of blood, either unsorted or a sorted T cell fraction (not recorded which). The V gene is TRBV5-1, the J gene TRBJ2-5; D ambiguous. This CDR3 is CASSLKDETQYF. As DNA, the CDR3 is TGCGCCAGCAGCTTGAAAGACGAGACCCAGTACTTC.